This T cell receptor beta chain was obtained from a study of identical twins. The CDR3 is 11 amino acids. TCRdb re-derived calls from the 5' RACE reads in MiXCR, one entry per CDR3 protein. The sample contains about 470,000 distinct CDR3 sequences, roughly 26% of which appear only once. This sample also belongs to another study, concerning T cells expressing NK-cell markers. This second study says: Within the sequenced cohort of eight donors, seven exhibited HCMV seropositivity and one was seronegative. Five or six donors showed dominant NKG2C+ clonotypes comprising roughly 1.0-7.5% of their CD8+ T cells.

This TCR was sampled from a woman aged 18-29 years in good health. This sequence joins TRBV21-1 and TRBJ2-3. TRBV21-1 is a pseudogene. Sequences were obtained from CD4+ T cells sorted from blood. CDR3 protein: CASINSDTQYF. DNA of the CDR3: TGTGCCAGCATCAACTCAGATACGCAGTATTTT.